The entry below gives a single T cell receptor beta chain sequence along with its context. Its antigen is unidentified. Libraries were prepared by immunoSEQ multiplex PCR; TCRdb keeps only in-frame clonotypes and omits some of them. The sample has some 130,000 clones; roughly nine tenths are singletons. This entry comes from a study of T cell responses to AZD1222 COVID-19 vaccine. Whole-study results and caveats: Vaccination with two AZD1222 doses was followed by a rise in Spike-specific TCR breadth and depth. Donors were largely white British and mainly female; clonal diversity was possibly underestimated. Repertoires were obtained solely post-peak T cell response.

Material: peripheral blood, obtained on day 0 of AZD1222 vaccination. This TCR derives from an adult in good health.

Here the CDR3 DNA reads TGTGCCAGCAGTTACCCAAGGTCGGAAGGTAGCAATCAGCCCCAGCATTTT. Amino acid sequence: CASSYPRSEGSNQPQHF. The chain recombines TRBV6-2 or TRBV6-3 with TRBJ1-5; D is ambiguous. Germline values: CDR1 MNHEY, CDR2 SVGEGT. V was shortened by 2 bases and J by 0 bases, with 14 bases between the two germline ends. This CDR3 spans 17 amino acids.